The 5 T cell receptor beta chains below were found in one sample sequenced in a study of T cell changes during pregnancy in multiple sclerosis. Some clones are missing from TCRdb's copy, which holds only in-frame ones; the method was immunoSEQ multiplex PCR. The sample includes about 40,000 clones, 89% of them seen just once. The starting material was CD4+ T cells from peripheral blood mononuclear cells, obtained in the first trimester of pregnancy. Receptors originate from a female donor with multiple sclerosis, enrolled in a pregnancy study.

CDR3 in amino acids: CASRGAVTNEKLFF. In DNA, the CDR3 is TGTGCCAGTCGTGGGGCAGTCACTAATGAAAAACTGTTTTTT. This rearrangement joins TRBV6-5 to TRBJ1-4; possible D gene TRBD1, 5 bases. V lost 9 bases and J 2 bases, leaving 13 bases between the germline ends. CDR1 MNHEY and CDR2 SVGAGI come from the germline V gene. There are 14 residues in the CDR3.

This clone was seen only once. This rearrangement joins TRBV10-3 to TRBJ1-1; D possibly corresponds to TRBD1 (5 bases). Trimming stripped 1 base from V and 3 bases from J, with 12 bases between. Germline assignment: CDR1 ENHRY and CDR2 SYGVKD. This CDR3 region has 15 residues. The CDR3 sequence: CAISEWTRVDTEAFF. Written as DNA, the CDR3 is TGTGCCATCAGTGAGTGGACCAGGGTCGACACTGAAGCTTTCTTT.

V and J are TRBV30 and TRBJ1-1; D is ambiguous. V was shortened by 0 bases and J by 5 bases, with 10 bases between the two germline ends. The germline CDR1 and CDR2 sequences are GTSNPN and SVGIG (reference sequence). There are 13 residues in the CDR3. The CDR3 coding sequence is TGTGCCTGGAGTGTACATCGGGTTACTGAAGCTTTCTTT. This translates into CAWSVHRVTEAFF.

DNA for the CDR3: TGCGCCAGCAGCTACGACAGGGGAGAAAATGAGCAGTTCTTC. Translating gives CASSYDRGENEQFF. J is TRBJ2-1 and V is TRBV5-1; 8 bases map to TRBD1. The CDR3 sequence is 14 residues long. Per the germline V gene, CDR1 is SGHRS and CDR2 is YFSETQ. J lost 7 bases, V lost 3 bases, and 6 bases had no gene match. Full variable domain (missing parts from reference TRBV5-1 and TRBJ2-1): KAGVTQTPRYLIKTRGQQVTLSCSPISGHRSVSWYQQTPGQGLQFLFEYFSETQRNKGNFPGRFSGRQFSNSRSEMNVSTLELGDSALYLCASSYDRGENEQFFGPGTRLTVL.

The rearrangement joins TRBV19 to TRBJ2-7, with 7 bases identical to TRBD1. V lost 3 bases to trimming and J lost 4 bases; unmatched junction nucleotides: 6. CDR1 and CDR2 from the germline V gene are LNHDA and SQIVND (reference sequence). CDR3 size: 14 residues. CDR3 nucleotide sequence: TGTGCCAGTAGTATCCCCGGACAGGTTTACGAGCAGTACTTC. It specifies CASSIPGQVYEQYF.